The clone carrying this T cell receptor beta chain showed up just a few times. TCRdb reassembled clones from the PCR reads with MiXCR. The data show 6,200 or so clones, roughly 29% seen once. The sample originates from a study of metastatic and nonmetastatic thyroid tumors. Each patient went into thyroid surgery without having received any treatment. Trimming at V came to 6 bases and at J to 7 bases, leaving 11 bases not matched to a gene. In germline, CDR1 is SNHLY, CDR2 FYNNEI. CDR3 length: 15 amino acids. This sequence joins TRBV2 and TRBJ2-2; 7 bases line up with TRBD1. The sequence derives from a female donor with papillary thyroid cancer or a benign thyroid nodule (not recorded which). Some clones in this sample may be carry-over from other donors' samples. The material sequenced was adjacent normal tissue. The CDR3 DNA sequence: TGTGCCAGCAGCCTCGGGACAGTGCGGAACGGGGAGCTGTTTTTT. This encodes CASSLGTVRNGELFF.